This T cell receptor beta chain was documented in a study of cytomegalovirus exposure and HLA in healthy donors. At the level of the study: Among the roughly 370 genotyped donors, 65% to 90% were placed in the Caucasian-associated ancestry cluster. Notes on the study in general: According to the study, around 160 TCR beta chains were cytomegalovirus-associated. In vitro experiments confirmed that a few CMV-associated chains were specific for CMV antigens.

This PCR relied on a set of 60 Vbeta primers and 13 Jbeta primers. Clones were sequenced by immunoSEQ multiplex PCR, and TCRdb holds only the in-frame ones, with some missing. The sample has under 200,000 clones, about 65% seen once. V was clipped by 3 bases and J by 3 bases; unmatched bases: 4. This CDR3 is built from 14 residues. From germline, CDR1 is SGHTS and CDR2 YDEGEE. As to this clone: Its antigen is still unknown.

The chain carries TRBV5-8 and TRBJ2-7; 9 positions agree with TRBD1. The TCR sequence derives from a girl aged 10 to 17 in good health and CMV-seronegative. Specimen: PBMCs. In DNA, the CDR3 is TGTGCCAGCAGCTCGGACAGGGGCCTCTACGAGCAGTACTTC. Residues: CASSSDRGLYEQYF. The complete variable domain, with remaining parts taken from reference TRBV5-8 and TRBJ2-7, reads EAGVTQSPTHLIKTRGQQATLRCSPISGHTSVYWYQQALGLGLQFLLWYDEGEERNRGNFPPRFSGRQFPNYSSELNVNALELEDSALYLCASSSDRGLYEQYFGPGTRLTVT.